This is a list of T cell receptor beta chains from one sample in a study of vaccination and CD4 T cells after COVID-19. The antigens for these receptors are not known. TCRdb redid the calling of the PCR reads with MiXCR, one entry per CDR3 protein. Among around 20,000 distinct CDR3 sequences, over 45% were seen once, and the ten largest hold around an eighth. The sequenced sample consisted of cultured CD4+ T cells from blood. Source of these receptors: a human donor with COVID-19. Each CDR3 is given with its conserved first and last residue. Fields, in order: D gene, J gene, clone size, V gene, CDR3 DNA, CDR3 protein. A D gene is named only where the DNA matches it firmly. The size field is filled for only some rows; it gives once, few, many or a size class.

TRBD2 | TRBJ2-3 | . | TRBV12-3/TRBV12-4 | TGTGCCAGCATACAGACTAGCGGGGGCCTCACAGATACGCAGTATTTT | CASIQTSGGLTDTQYF
TRBD1 | TRBJ1-1 | . | TRBV20-1 | TGCAGTGCTAGACCGCCGGGACAGCGGAACACTGAAGCTTTCTTT | CSARPPGQRNTEAFF
. | TRBJ1-2 | . | TRBV11-3 | TGTGCCAGCAGCTTCACTTCCGGGACCTCCGGTGGCTACACCTTC | CASSFTSGTSGGYTF
TRBD1 | TRBJ2-1 | . | TRBV5-8 | TGTGCCAGCAGCCTACAGGGGGACGTTGCCAATGAGCAGTTCTTC | CASSLQGDVANEQFF
. | TRBJ2-7 | . | TRBV5-1 | TGCGCCAGCAGCAAACATATGACAGAGCTCTACGAGCAGTACTTC | CASSKHMTELYEQYF
. | TRBJ1-5 | . | TRBV7-2 | TGTGCCAGCAGCTTAAGTGGCGGCCGTGAGGATCAGCCCCAGCATTTT | CASSLSGGREDQPQHF
TRBD2 | TRBJ2-7 | few | TRBV27 | TGTGCCAGCAGTTTAGGGCGGGGGGCTAACTACGAGCAGTACTTC | CASSLGRGANYEQYF
. | TRBJ2-7 | . | TRBV7-2 | TGTGCCAGCAGCTTGGGGCCGTCCAGGGTTAACGAGCAGTACTTC | CASSLGPSRVNEQYF
TRBD2 | TRBJ2-7 | . | TRBV4-1 | TGCGCCAGCAGCCAGGGAGCGGGGGGCACCTACGAGCAGTACTTC | CASSQGAGGTYEQYF
TRBD2 | TRBJ2-5 | . | TRBV27 | TGTGCCAGCAGTTTAAGGGCTAGCGGGGGGTCAAAGGAGACCCAGTACTTC | CASSLRASGGSKETQYF
. | TRBJ1-2 | few | TRBV2 | TGTGCCAGCAGAACTTTCTCCTCCTATGGCTACACCTTC | CASRTFSSYGYTF
. | TRBJ1-1 | few | TRBV6-2/TRBV6-3 | TGTGCCAGCAAAGACGGGGGGGCGGGTACTGAAGCTTTCTTT | CASKDGGAGTEAFF
. | TRBJ1-2 | few | TRBV11-3 | TGTGCCAGCAGCTGGCGAGGGGGCTATGGCTACACCTTC | CASSWRGGYGYTF
TRBD1 | TRBJ2-5 | . | TRBV19 | TGTGCCAGTAGTGCTGCAGGGGGTGGGGAGACCCAGTACTTC | CASSAAGGGETQYF
. | TRBJ2-7 | few | TRBV6-1 | TGTGCCAGCACCCCTCCTGGCGGCCCCTACGAGCAGTACTTC | CASTPPGGPYEQYF
. | TRBJ1-5 | few | TRBV14 | TGTGCCAGCAGCCATGGACCAGGTCAGCCCCAGCATTTT | CASSHGPGQPQHF
. | TRBJ1-2 | . | TRBV20-1 | TGCAGTGCTAGAGGGACCTCGGGGGGTAAATCAGCCTTTGACTATGGCTACACCTTC | CSARGTSGGKSAFDYGYTF
TRBD2 | TRBJ2-5 | . | TRBV4-2 | TGTGCCAGCAGCCAAGAAGGCCCAGCGGGGGGTAAAGAGACCCAGTACTTC | CASSQEGPAGGKETQYF
TRBD1 | TRBJ1-2 | few | TRBV20-1 | TGCAGTGCTACCCCCCAACAGGGGGCGTATGGCTACACCTTC | CSATPQQGAYGYTF
. | TRBJ1-1 | . | TRBV29-1 | TGCAGCGTTGATGCACTTACTGAAGCTTTCTTT | CSVDALTEAFF
. | TRBJ2-2 | few | TRBV20-1 | TGCAGTGCCCCGACTAGTAGCACCGGGGAGCTGTTTTTT | CSAPTSSTGELFF
. | TRBJ1-5 | . | TRBV28 | TGTGCCAGCAGTTTTCCCACCGGGACTCAGAATGGGCCCCAGCATTTT | CASSFPTGTQNGPQHF
. | TRBJ2-5 | . | TRBV20-1 | TGCAGTGTCACCCGGGGGCAAGAGACCCAGTACTTC | CSVTRGQETQYF
. | TRBJ2-7 | . | TRBV24-1 | TGTGCCACCAGTGATTTGTTGGAGTCCTACGAGCAGTACTTC | CATSDLLESYEQYF
TRBD2 | TRBJ2-3 | . | TRBV9 | TGTGCCAGCAGCAAAACAGGACTAGCGGGGACAGATACGCAGTATTTT | CASSKTGLAGTDTQYF
. | TRBJ1-2 | few | TRBV29-1 | TGCAGCGTTGAAGCAATGGGACTAGGGGGCTACACCTTC | CSVEAMGLGGYTF
. | TRBJ2-3 | few | TRBV10-3 | TGTGCCATCAGCGGCGGGACGGCGAGCACAGATACGCAGTATTTT | CAISGGTASTDTQYF
TRBD1 | TRBJ1-2 | few | TRBV5-4 | TGTGCCAGCAGCCTGCGGACAGGTCGTCTTAACTATGGCTACACCTTC | CASSLRTGRLNYGYTF
. | TRBJ2-2 | . | TRBV5-1 | TGCGCCAGCAGCTTGGGACCCTCGAACGGGGAGCTGTTTTTT | CASSLGPSNGELFF
. | TRBJ2-3 | . | TRBV20-1 | TGCAGTGCTAGGAAAACAGATACGCAGTATTTT | CSARKTDTQYF
. | TRBJ2-5 | . | TRBV3-1 | TGTGCCAGCAGCCCTGGGGAGACCCAGTACTTC | CASSPGETQYF
. | TRBJ1-6 | . | TRBV7-3 | TGTGCCAGCAGCTTAGAGGGTTTCTCACCCCTCCACTTT | CASSLEGFSPLHF
. | TRBJ2-5 | . | TRBV7-2 | TGTGCCAGCAGCTTGGAGGGGAGGATACAAGAGACCCAGTACTTC | CASSLEGRIQETQYF
. | TRBJ2-7 | . | TRBV5-8 | TGTGCCAGCAGCTTGGGGGGCGTAAGCTCCTACGAGCAGTACTTC | CASSLGGVSSYEQYF
TRBD2 | TRBJ2-3 | . | TRBV5-5 | TGTGCCAGCACCTCAGCGGGGGGCACAGATACGCAGTATTTT | CASTSAGGTDTQYF
. | TRBJ2-1 | few | TRBV6-1 | TGTGCCAGCAGTGAATCATCCGTCGGAACCTTACGGAATGAGCAGTTCTTC | CASSESSVGTLRNEQFF
. | TRBJ1-1 | . | TRBV6-1 | TGTGCCAGCAGTGAAGGCGGCAGAGACAGAGCTTTCTTT | CASSEGGRDRAFF
TRBD1 | TRBJ1-1 | . | TRBV18 | TGTGCCAGCTCAAGAGGACAGGGTGTCGGAGGAACTGAAGCTTTCTTT | CASSRGQGVGGTEAFF
. | TRBJ1-6 | . | TRBV4-1 | TGCGCCAGCAGCCAAGGCGTGGACAGCCGCGACTCACCCCTCCACTTT | CASSQGVDSRDSPLHF
. | TRBJ1-4 | . | TRBV19 | TGTGCCAGTAGCCCGTTGGGAGGGGCGAGGTATGCAACTAATGAAAAACTGTTTTTT | CASSPLGGARYATNEKLFF
TRBD2 | TRBJ2-7 | . | TRBV15 | TGTGCCACCAGCACCAACTTAGCGGGGGCCCCCTGGGAGCAGTACTTC | CATSTNLAGAPWEQYF
. | TRBJ1-3 | few | TRBV30 | TGTGCCTGGAGTGTAGGTGGAAACACCATATATTTT | CAWSVGGNTIYF
TRBD2 | TRBJ2-3 | once | TRBV14 | TGTGCCAGCAGCCACGAACTAGCGGGGGCAGATACGCAGTATTTT | CASSHELAGADTQYF
. | TRBJ1-4 | . | TRBV19 | TGTGCCAGTAGTATTTCCCGGGCAACTAATGAAAAACTGTTTTTT | CASSISRATNEKLFF
. | TRBJ2-3 | . | TRBV6-1 | TGTGCCAGCAGTGATCTCTTCGGGACGGGGGACCCTCCTGATACGCAGTATTTT | CASSDLFGTGDPPDTQYF
. | TRBJ2-1 | . | TRBV7-3 | TGTGCCAGCAGCTTAAGAGGCACCAGATTGACAGATGAGCAGTTCTTC | CASSLRGTRLTDEQFF
TRBD1 | TRBJ1-2 | . | TRBV6-1 | TGTGCCAGCAGCCTTACAGGGGTCTATGGCTACACCTTC | CASSLTGVYGYTF
. | TRBJ1-5 | . | TRBV7-2 | TGTACCAGCAGCTTAGATGGGGGCAATCAGCCCCAGCATTTT | CTSSLDGGNQPQHF
. | TRBJ1-4 | . | TRBV12-3/TRBV12-4 | TGTGCCAGCAGCCCAAACCGGGAAAGAAATGAAAAACTGTTTTTT | CASSPNRERNEKLFF